This T cell receptor beta chain was sequenced during a study of T cell changes during pregnancy in multiple sclerosis. The V end lost 5 bases, the J end lost 0 bases, and 7 bases lay between the germline ends. This CDR3 spans 13 amino acids. CDR1 and CDR2 from the germline V gene are SSHAT and FNYEAQ (reference sequence). Some clones are missing from TCRdb's copy, which holds only in-frame ones; the method was immunoSEQ multiplex PCR. The sample lists around 39,000 clones; 85% to 95% were seen once. The sample comprised PBMCs (not recorded whether the cells were cultured). The receptor was derived from a female donor with multiple sclerosis, enrolled in a pregnancy study. The V and J genes are TRBV7-7 and TRBJ2-5; D perhaps matches TRBD2 (5 bases). The CDR3 protein is CASSNGNQETQYF. CDR3 in DNA: TGTGCCAGCAGCAACGGGAACCAAGAGACCCAGTACTTC.